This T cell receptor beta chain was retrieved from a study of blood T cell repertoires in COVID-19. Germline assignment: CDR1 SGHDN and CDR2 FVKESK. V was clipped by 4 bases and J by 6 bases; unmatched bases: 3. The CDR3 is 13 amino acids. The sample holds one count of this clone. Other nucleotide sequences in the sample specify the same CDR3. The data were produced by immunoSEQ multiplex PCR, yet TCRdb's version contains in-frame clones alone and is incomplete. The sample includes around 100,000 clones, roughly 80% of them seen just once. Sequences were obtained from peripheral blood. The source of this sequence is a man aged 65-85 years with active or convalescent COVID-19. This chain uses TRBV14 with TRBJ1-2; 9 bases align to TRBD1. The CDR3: CASSPRTGDGYTF. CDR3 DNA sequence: TGTGCCAGCAGCCCCCGGACAGGGGATGGCTACACCTTC.